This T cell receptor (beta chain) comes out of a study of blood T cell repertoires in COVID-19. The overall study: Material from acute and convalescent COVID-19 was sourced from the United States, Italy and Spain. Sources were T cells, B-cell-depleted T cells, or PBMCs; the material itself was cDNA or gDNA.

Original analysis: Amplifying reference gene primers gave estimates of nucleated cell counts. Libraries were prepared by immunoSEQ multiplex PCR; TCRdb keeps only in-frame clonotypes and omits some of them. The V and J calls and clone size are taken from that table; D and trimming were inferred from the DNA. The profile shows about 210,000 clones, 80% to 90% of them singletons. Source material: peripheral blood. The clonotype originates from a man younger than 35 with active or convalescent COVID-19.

In nucleotides, the CDR3 is TGCGCCAGCAGCATCCAGGGGGCAGGGGCGAAAAACATTCAGTACTTC. This encodes CASSIQGAGAKNIQYF. The V and J genes are TRBV5-1 and TRBJ2-4; TRBD1 agrees at 8 bases. The ends lost 4 bases at V and 4 bases at J; junction bases unmatched: 10. The CDR3 runs 16 residues. Germline V gene lookup returns CDR1 SGHRS and CDR2 YFSETQ.